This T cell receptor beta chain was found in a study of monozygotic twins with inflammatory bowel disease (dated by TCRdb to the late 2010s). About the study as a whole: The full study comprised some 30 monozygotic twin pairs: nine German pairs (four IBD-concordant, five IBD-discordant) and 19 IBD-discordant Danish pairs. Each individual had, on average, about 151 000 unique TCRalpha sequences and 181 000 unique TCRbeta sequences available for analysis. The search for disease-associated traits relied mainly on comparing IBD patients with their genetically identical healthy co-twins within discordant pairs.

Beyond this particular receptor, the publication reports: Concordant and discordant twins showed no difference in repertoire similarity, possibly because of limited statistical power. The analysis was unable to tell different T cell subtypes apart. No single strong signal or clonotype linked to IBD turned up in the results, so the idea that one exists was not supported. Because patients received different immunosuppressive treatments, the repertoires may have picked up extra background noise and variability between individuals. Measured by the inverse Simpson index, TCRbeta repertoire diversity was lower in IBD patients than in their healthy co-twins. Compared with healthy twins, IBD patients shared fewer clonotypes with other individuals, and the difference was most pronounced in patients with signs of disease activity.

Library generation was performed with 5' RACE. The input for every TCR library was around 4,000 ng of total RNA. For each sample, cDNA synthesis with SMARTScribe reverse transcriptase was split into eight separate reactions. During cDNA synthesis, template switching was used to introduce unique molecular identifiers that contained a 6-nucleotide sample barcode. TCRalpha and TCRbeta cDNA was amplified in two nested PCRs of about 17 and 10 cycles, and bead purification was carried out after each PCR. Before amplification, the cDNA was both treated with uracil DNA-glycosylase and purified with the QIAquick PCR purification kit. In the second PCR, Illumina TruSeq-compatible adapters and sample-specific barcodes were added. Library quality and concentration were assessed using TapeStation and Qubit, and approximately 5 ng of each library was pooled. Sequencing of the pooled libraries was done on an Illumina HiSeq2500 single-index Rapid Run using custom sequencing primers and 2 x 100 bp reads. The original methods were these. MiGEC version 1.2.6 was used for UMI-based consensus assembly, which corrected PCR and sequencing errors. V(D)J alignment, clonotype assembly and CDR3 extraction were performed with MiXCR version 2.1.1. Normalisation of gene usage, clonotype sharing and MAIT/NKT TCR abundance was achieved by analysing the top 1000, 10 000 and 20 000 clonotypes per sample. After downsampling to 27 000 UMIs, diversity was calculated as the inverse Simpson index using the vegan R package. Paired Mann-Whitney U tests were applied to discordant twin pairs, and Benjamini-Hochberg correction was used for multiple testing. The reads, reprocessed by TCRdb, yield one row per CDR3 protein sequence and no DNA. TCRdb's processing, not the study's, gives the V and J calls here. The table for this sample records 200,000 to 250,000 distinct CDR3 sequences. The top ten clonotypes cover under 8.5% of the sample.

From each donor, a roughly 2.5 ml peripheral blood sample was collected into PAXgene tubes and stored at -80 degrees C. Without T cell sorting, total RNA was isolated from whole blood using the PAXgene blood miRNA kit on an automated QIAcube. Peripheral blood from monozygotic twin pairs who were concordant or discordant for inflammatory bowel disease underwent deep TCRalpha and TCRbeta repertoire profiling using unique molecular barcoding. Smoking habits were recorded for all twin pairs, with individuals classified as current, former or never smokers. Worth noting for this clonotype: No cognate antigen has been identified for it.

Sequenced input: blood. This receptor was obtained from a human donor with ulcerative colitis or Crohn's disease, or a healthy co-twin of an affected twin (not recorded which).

The CDR3 here reads CASSQGAGSQETQYF. The sequence links TRBV4-3 to TRBJ2-5; TCRdb's D call of TRBD2 is untestable without DNA. The CDR3 measures 15 amino acids from cysteine to phenylalanine. Only the protein is available. CDR1 LGHNA and CDR2 YSLEER were looked up in the germline V gene.